This TCR beta chain was profiled in a study of blood T cell repertoires in COVID-19. Germline CDR1 reads KGHSH; CDR2 reads LQKENI. CDR3 length: 15 residues. The V segment lost 2 bases and the J segment 10 bases; nucleotides outside the gene matches: 7. Data came from immunoSEQ multiplex PCR; TCRdb stores just in-frame clones and leaves some out. This table holds 200,000 to 250,000 clones, 88% found once. The sequenced sample was peripheral blood. The rearrangement links TRBV18 to TRBJ1-6; the match to TRBD1 covers 8 bases. The sequence was obtained from a woman in her fifties or sixties with acute or convalescent COVID-19. For the CDR3, the DNA is TGTGCCAGCTCACCAGGACAGGGCGTAGGGTCACCCCTCCACTTT. Translation: CASSPGQGVGSPLHF.